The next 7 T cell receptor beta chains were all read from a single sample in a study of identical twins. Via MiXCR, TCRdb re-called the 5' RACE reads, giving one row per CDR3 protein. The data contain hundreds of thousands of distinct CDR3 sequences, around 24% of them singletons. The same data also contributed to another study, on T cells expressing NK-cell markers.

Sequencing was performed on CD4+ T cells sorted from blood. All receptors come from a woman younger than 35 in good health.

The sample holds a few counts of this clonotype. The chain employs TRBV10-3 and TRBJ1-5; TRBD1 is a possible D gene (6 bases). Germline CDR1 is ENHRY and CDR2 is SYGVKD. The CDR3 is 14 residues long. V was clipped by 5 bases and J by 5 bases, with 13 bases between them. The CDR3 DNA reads TGTGCCATCAGTTTACAGGGCTCGGATCAGCCCCAGCATTTT. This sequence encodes CAISLQGSDQPQHF.

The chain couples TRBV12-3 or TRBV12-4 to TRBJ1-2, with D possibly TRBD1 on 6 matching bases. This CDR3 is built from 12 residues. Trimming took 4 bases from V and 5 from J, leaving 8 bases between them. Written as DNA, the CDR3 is TGTGCCAGCAGTTGGGACAAATATGGCTACACCTTC. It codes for CASSWDKYGYTF.

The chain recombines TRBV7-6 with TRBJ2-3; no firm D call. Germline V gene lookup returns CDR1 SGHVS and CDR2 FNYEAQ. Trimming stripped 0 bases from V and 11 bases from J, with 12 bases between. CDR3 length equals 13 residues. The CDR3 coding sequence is TGTGCCAGCAGCTTAGCTGGACCAGGCAAGCAGTATTTT. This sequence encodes CASSLAGPGKQYF.

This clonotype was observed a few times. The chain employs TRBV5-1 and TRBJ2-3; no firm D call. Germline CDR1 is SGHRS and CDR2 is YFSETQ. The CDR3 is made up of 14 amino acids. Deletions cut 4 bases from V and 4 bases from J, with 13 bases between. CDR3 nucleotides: TGCGCCAGCAGCCTTCCTGAAGGCGCAGATACGCAGTATTTT. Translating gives CASSLPEGADTQYF.

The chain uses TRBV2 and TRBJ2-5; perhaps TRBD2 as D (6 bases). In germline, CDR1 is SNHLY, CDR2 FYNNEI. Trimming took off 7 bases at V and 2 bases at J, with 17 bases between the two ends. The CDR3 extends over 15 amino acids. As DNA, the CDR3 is TGTGCCAGCACCCCCCGGGTAGGGAGGCAAGAGACCCAGTACTTC. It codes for CASTPRVGRQETQYF.

CDR3 residues: CASSSGKGQPLHF. The CDR3 region has the DNA TGTGCCAGCAGCTCCGGGAAAGGCCAACCCCTCCACTTT. The gene calls are TRBV7-9 and TRBJ1-6; D unresolved. In germline, CDR1 is SEHNR, CDR2 FQNEAQ (reference sequence). This CDR3 is built from 13 residues. V was trimmed by 4 bases and J by 12 bases, leaving 13 bases between them.

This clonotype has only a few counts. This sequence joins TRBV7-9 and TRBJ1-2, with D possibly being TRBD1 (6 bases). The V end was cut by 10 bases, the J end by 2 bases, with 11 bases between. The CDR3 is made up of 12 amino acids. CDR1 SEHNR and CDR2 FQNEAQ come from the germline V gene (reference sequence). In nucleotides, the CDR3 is TGTGCCATCGAGGGGGAGAACTATGGCTACACCTTC. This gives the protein CAIEGENYGYTF.